This is a list of T cell receptor beta chains from one sample in a study of T-cell reconstitution after alpha-beta-depleted transplantation in children. TCRdb reprocessed the PCR reads via MiXCR and lists one record per CDR3 protein. The sample includes some 550,000 distinct CDR3 sequences, approximately 22% seen only once; the top ten take approximately 14%. The source was PBMCs, mostly from graft donor cells, collected 360 days after TCRalphabeta/CD19-depleted stem cell transplant. The receptors here all came from a boy in the first two years of life who had a stem cell transplant for acute myeloid leukemia, so the T cells may come from the graft donor. Each CDR3 is given with its conserved first and last residue. Each record gives: D gene, clone size, J gene, V gene, CDR3 DNA, CDR3 protein. The D gene is left open where the match is weak. The size entry is marked missing in some rows and otherwise reads once, few, many or a size class.

>TRBD2|many|TRBJ2-3|TRBV7-2
TGTGCCAGCAGATCCGGGACTAGAGCTGATACGCAGTATTTT
CASRSGTRADTQYF
>NA|few|TRBJ1-1|TRBV28
TGTGCCTCACTGGTGGGAGGGGGGGGCCGCGGCACTGAAGCTTTCTTT
CASLVGGGGRGTEAFF
>NA|many|TRBJ1-1|TRBV12-3/TRBV12-4
TGTGCCAGCAGTTCAGGGGTTGGCACTGAAGCTTTCTTT
CASSSGVGTEAFF
>NA|many|TRBJ1-1|TRBV12-5
TGTGCTAGTGGTTTGGATGACGATACCCCAAAGGTCACTGAAGCTTTCTTT
CASGLDDDTPKVTEAFF
>NA|few|TRBJ2-7|TRBV9
TGTGCCAGCAGCGTAGATGGCGCCACCTACGAGCAGTACTTC
CASSVDGATYEQYF
>NA|many|TRBJ1-1|TRBV6-6
TGTGCCAGCGAGGGCTCGAGGAACACTGAAGCTTTCTTT
CASEGSRNTEAFF
>NA|NA|TRBJ2-7|TRBV12-3/TRBV12-4
TGTGCCAGCAGTTTAAACCCTGGTGCCTACGAGCAGTACTTC
CASSLNPGAYEQYF
>NA|NA|TRBJ1-6|TRBV20-1
TGCAGTGCTAGAGAGTTGGGAGAGGTATATAATTCACCCCTCCACTTT
CSARELGEVYNSPLHF
>NA|NA|TRBJ1-1|TRBV6-1
TGTGCCAGCAGTGTTGCGGGGTTGTACACTGAAGCTTTCTTT
CASSVAGLYTEAFF
>TRBD1|few|TRBJ1-2|TRBV4-3
TGCGCCAGCAGCCAGGACAGGGGAATCTATGGCTACACCTTC
CASSQDRGIYGYTF
>TRBD1|NA|TRBJ1-4|TRBV7-2
TGTGCCAGCAGCTTAGCACCTTATAGAGGGACAGCAACTAATGAAAAACTGTTTTTT
CASSLAPYRGTATNEKLFF
>NA|many|TRBJ1-6|TRBV20-1
TGCAGTGCTAGAGACGCGGGACTTATTTCACCCCTCCACTTT
CSARDAGLISPLHF
>NA|few|TRBJ2-3|TRBV12-3/TRBV12-4
TGTGCCAGCAGTTTCCGGTCCGACGGGACGCAGTATTTT
CASSFRSDGTQYF
>NA|few|TRBJ2-1|TRBV29-1
TGCAGCGTTGAAGGGGGCCAGGCCTTCGCCTACAATGAGCAGTTCTTC
CSVEGGQAFAYNEQFF
>NA|once|TRBJ1-2|TRBV24-1
TGTGCCACCAGTGCGGGGTGGGACCACTATGGCTACACCTTC
CATSAGWDHYGYTF
>NA|NA|TRBJ2-5|TRBV5-1
TGCGCCAGCAGCTTGGACAGGCTGGTTAGGCCCCAGTACTTC
CASSLDRLVRPQYF
>NA|NA|TRBJ2-3|TRBV3-1
TGTGCCAGCAGCCAAGGGGAGTATACGCAGTATTTT
CASSQGEYTQYF
>NA|NA|TRBJ2-2|TRBV28
TGTGCCAGCAGTTGGGTTCCACGACAACCGAACACCGGGGAGCTGTTTTTT
CASSWVPRQPNTGELFF
>NA|few|TRBJ2-3|TRBV4-2
TGTGCCAGCAGCCGGGGGGGGGACATCACAGATACGCAGTATTTT
CASSRGGDITDTQYF
>NA|medium-sized|TRBJ2-7|TRBV12-3/TRBV12-4
TGTGCCAGCAGAAGGGACTTCAGCGAGCAGTACTTC
CASRRDFSEQYF
>NA|NA|TRBJ2-1|TRBV6-1
TGTGCCAGCCTGGGAGGCACTGTCTCCTACAATGAGCAGTTCTTC
CASLGGTVSYNEQFF
>TRBD1|few|TRBJ2-1|TRBV6-1
TGTGCCAGCAGAGAGGACAGGGGGCCCAACAATGAGCAGTTCTTC
CASREDRGPNNEQFF
>TRBD1|many|TRBJ2-2|TRBV29-1
TGCAGCGTTTGGGGACAGAATACCGGGGAGCTGTTTTTT
CSVWGQNTGELFF
>TRBD2|many|TRBJ2-3|TRBV7-2
TGTGCCAGCAGCACACCGGGACTAAATCCAGATACGCAGTATTTT
CASSTPGLNPDTQYF
>NA|NA|TRBJ1-5|TRBV5-6
TGTGCCAGCAGCTTGTTCCAGGGAAGGTCTCAGCCCCAGCATTTT
CASSLFQGRSQPQHF
>NA|few|TRBJ2-2|TRBV12-3/TRBV12-4
TGTGCCAGCAGCAGAACGACAGCAGCGAACACCGGGGAGCTGTTTTTT
CASSRTTAANTGELFF
>NA|few|TRBJ2-1|TRBV7-9
TGTGCCAGCAGCCCGTCGGGGGCTGGTTACAATGAGCAGTTCTTC
CASSPSGAGYNEQFF
>TRBD2|NA|TRBJ2-2|TRBV27
TGTGCCAGCAGACTAGCGGGGGGGCGCCGGGAGCTGTTTTTT
CASRLAGGRRELFF
>NA|few|TRBJ2-7|TRBV12-3/TRBV12-4
TGTGCCAGCAGACCCTTGGGGGGTTCTCACGAGCAGTACTTC
CASRPLGGSHEQYF
>NA|NA|TRBJ1-3|TRBV29-1
TGCAGCGTTCCCCCCTTCGGGCTTGGAAACACCATATATTTT
CSVPPFGLGNTIYF
>TRBD2|NA|TRBJ2-3|TRBV20-1
TGCAGTGCTAAGGACGGACTAGCGGGGGCAGATACGCAGTATTTT
CSAKDGLAGADTQYF
>TRBD1|few|TRBJ2-1|TRBV15
TGTGCCACCAGCACCGGATTGACAGGGCTCTTCTACAATGAGCAGTTCTTC
CATSTGLTGLFYNEQFF
>NA|NA|TRBJ1-5|TRBV6-6
TGTGCCAGCAGAACAGATAGCAATCAGCCCCAGCATTTT
CASRTDSNQPQHF
>TRBD1|NA|TRBJ2-3|TRBV6-2/TRBV6-3
TGTGCCAGCAGTTACGGGACAGCCAGGACTTGGTCACACTTCACAGATACGCAGTATTTT
CASSYGTARTWSHFTDTQYF
>TRBD1|NA|TRBJ1-4|TRBV20-1
TGCAGTGCTGTGGACAGGGTTGATGAAAAACTGTTTTTT
CSAVDRVDEKLFF
>NA|many|TRBJ2-5|TRBV11-3
TGTGCCAGCAGCTTAGGGATAGCTTGGGAGACCCAGTACTTC
CASSLGIAWETQYF
>NA|NA|TRBJ1-6|TRBV21-1
TGTGCCAGCAGCCCCAGGGGAAACTATAATTCACCCCTCCACTTT
CASSPRGNYNSPLHF
>NA|NA|TRBJ2-5|TRBV12-3/TRBV12-4
TGTGCCAGCGGACAGACTAGGCAAGAGACCCAGTACTTC
CASGQTRQETQYF
>TRBD2|many|TRBJ2-7|TRBV18
TGTGCCAGCTCAGACGGACTAGCGGGGTCCTACGAGCAGTACTTC
CASSDGLAGSYEQYF
>TRBD2|NA|TRBJ2-1|TRBV4-1
TGCGCCAGCAGCCAGGGGAAAGGACTAGATGGAAAGAGCTCCTACAATGAGCAGTTCTTC
CASSQGKGLDGKSSYNEQFF
>NA|few|TRBJ2-2|TRBV20-1
TGCAGTGCTACCTCACAGGGAGTCAACACCGGGGAGCTGTTTTTT
CSATSQGVNTGELFF
>TRBD1|many|TRBJ2-1|TRBV12-3/TRBV12-4
TGTGCCAGCAGTCTTGACAGGGATGCCTACAATGAGCAGTTCTTC
CASSLDRDAYNEQFF
>NA|many|TRBJ1-1|TRBV20-1
TGCAGTGCCCCAGGCGGGGGGCTCGACACTGAAGCTTTCTTT
CSAPGGGLDTEAFF
>NA|NA|TRBJ2-7|TRBV5-1
TGCGCCAGCAGCTTCCAACCTGGGTCCTACGAGCAGTACTTC
CASSFQPGSYEQYF
>NA|NA|TRBJ1-5|TRBV20-1
TGCAGTGCTAGAGTTGGGACGTTGGATCAGCCCCAGCATTTT
CSARVGTLDQPQHF
>TRBD1|many|TRBJ1-5|TRBV6-1
TGTGCCAGCATCGGGACAGTTCTACACCTTTTCAATCAGCCCCAGCATTTT
CASIGTVLHLFNQPQHF
>NA|few|TRBJ1-1|TRBV29-1
TGCAGCGTCGCATTCCTCGAGGGGATGCGGAACACTGAAGCTTTCTTT
CSVAFLEGMRNTEAFF
>NA|few|TRBJ2-5|TRBV20-1
TGCAGTGCTAGTAGCCTGACAGGCTCGCACGAGGGGGAGACCCAGTACTTC
CSASSLTGSHEGETQYF
>NA|NA|TRBJ1-1|TRBV7-9
TGTGCCAGCAGCGGAGAGGTGACAGACCCAAAACAGGGAGCTTTCTTT
CASSGEVTDPKQGAFF
>NA|few|TRBJ1-2|TRBV20-1
TGCAGTGCTAGACTACGGTCATTGGGGGCAGAACCCATACGCGCGAAGGGCTACACCTTC
CSARLRSLGAEPIRAKGYTF
>NA|many|TRBJ1-2|TRBV12-3/TRBV12-4
TGTGCCAGCAGTCGACAGGTATCCCATGGCTACACCTTC
CASSRQVSHGYTF
>NA|many|TRBJ2-2|TRBV20-1
TGCAGTGCTTTGACAGTCACCGGGGAGCTGTTTTTT
CSALTVTGELFF
>NA|NA|TRBJ1-1|TRBV5-1
TGCGCCAGCAGCTTAGGCCGTCGTCCCTTGAACACTGAAGCTTTCTTT
CASSLGRRPLNTEAFF
>NA|many|TRBJ2-1|TRBV20-1
TGCAGTGCGCTCCCGGGACTTACCTCGTGGAATGAGCAGTTCTTC
CSALPGLTSWNEQFF
>NA|NA|TRBJ1-2|TRBV12-3/TRBV12-4
TGTGCCAGCAGTTTAGCGGCCGGGACCTATGGCTACACCTTC
CASSLAAGTYGYTF
>NA|NA|TRBJ2-1|TRBV20-1
TGCAGTGCTAGAGATGGGCCAGGGCGCTACAATGAGCAGTTCTTC
CSARDGPGRYNEQFF
>NA|NA|TRBJ2-7|TRBV5-6
TGTGCCAGCAGCTTGGCCTGGACATCAGTCTACGAGCAGTACTTC
CASSLAWTSVYEQYF
>NA|many|TRBJ1-5|TRBV15
TGTGCCACCAGCAGAGCCCCGGGAGGGGAGTGGCAGCCCCAGCATTTT
CATSRAPGGEWQPQHF
>NA|few|TRBJ2-2|TRBV7-3
TGTGCCAGCAGCTTCCCCTCGGCCGGGGAGCTGTTTTTT
CASSFPSAGELFF